This is a list of T cell receptor beta chains from one sample in a study of STAT5B mutations in CD4+ large granular lymphocyte leukemia. TCRdb's table, derived via immunoSEQ multiplex PCR, lists solely in-frame clones and lacks some. Of about 24,000 clones in the sample, around 72% were seen once. Sequences were obtained from CD4+ T cells from blood buffy coats. Every receptor here comes from a human donor in good health. The CDR3 runs from the conserved cysteine through the conserved F or W. Expanded clones are given a class, and other clones once, few, many or no size at all.

v_call	clone_size	cdr3_length	j_call	cdr3_aa
TRBV5-1	.	15	TRBJ1-1	CASSLAPVRETEAFF
TRBV28	.	17	TRBJ2-5	CASSPASGVEVLETQYF
TRBV28	.	14	TRBJ1-4	CASSPGTGREKLFF
TRBV28	.	12	TRBJ1-6	CASTSGGSPLHF
TRBV9	.	13	TRBJ1-2	CASRGVLKYGYTF
TRBV28	.	15	TRBJ1-4	CASSLLALAGEKLFF
TRBV29-1	.	11	TRBJ1-1	CSVERGTYAFF
TRBV5-1	.	16	TRBJ2-5	CASSLAGRGGQETQYF
TRBV4-1	.	16	TRBJ2-7	CASSQEGRGLTDEQYF
TRBV19	.	14	TRBJ1-4	CASTRQGANEKLFF
TRBV5-1	.	16	TRBJ1-3	CASSLGDGSTGNTIYF
TRBV21-1	.	16	TRBJ2-4	CASSKEQGDSKNIQYF
TRBV18	.	14	TRBJ1-4	CASSPTTGYEKLFF
TRBV6-1	.	13	TRBJ2-1	CASSERGRNEQFF
TRBV6-5	.	14	TRBJ1-3	CASSYSVRGNTIYF
TRBV2	.	15	TRBJ1-6	CASSGTGIYNSPLHF
TRBV5-1	few	15	TRBJ1-1	CASSPRAGTNTEAFF
TRBV5-4	few	14	TRBJ1-1	CASSSRQMNTEAFF
TRBV19	.	13	TRBJ2-5	CASSRLALETQYF
TRBV5-3	.	13	TRBJ2-5	CARSLPSGETQYF
TRBV28	.	17	TRBJ1-6	CASSTPGQGSLQPPLHF
TRBV7-9	.	15	TRBJ1-1	CASSSQQGVDTEAFF
TRBV18	.	13	TRBJ1-2	CASSLSNIYGYTF
TRBV18	.	15	TRBJ1-2	CASSRDRGLSSGYTF
TRBV5-4	once	13	TRBJ1-2	CASSPGTLYGYTF
TRBV4-1	.	15	TRBJ2-3	CASSRTAFSTDTQYF
TRBV2	.	14	TRBJ2-7	CASRGGRGIDEQYF
TRBV9	.	14	TRBJ2-5	CASSVGAGLETQYF
TRBV2	few	13	TRBJ2-7	CASSDPGTGVMCF
TRBV10-3	.	14	TRBJ2-7	CAISRGQGSYEQYF
TRBV6-7	.	15	TRBJ1-1	CARLLRGWDSTEAFF